These 22 T cell receptor beta chains originate from one sample sequenced in a study of CD8+CD57+ T cells in acquired aplastic anemia (dated by TCRdb to about 2018). The sample was run on an Illumina HiSeq 2000. Genomic DNA served as template for TCR beta VDJ combination and CDR3 sequence profiling. Using fastp trimming at Q25 and MiXCR clonotype assembly, TCRdb reanalyzed the public sequencing data and kept in-frame beta chains. Identical CDR3 protein sequences are pooled into one entry, listed with their most common genes and DNA. For this sample there are 150,000 to 200,000 distinct CDR3 sequences; 50% to 75% appear just once. The ten biggest clones cover 45% of the sample. Sequencing used sorted CD4+, CD8+, or CD8+CD57+ T cells (not recorded which) from PBMCs. These receptors came from a human donor in good health.

The chain couples TRBV7-8 to TRBJ2-7; D gene unclear. Germline-derived CDR1 and CDR2 are SGHVS and FQNEAQ. V lost 1 base and J 2 bases, leaving 9 bases between the germline ends. The CDR3 spans 14 residues. The CDR3 DNA is TGTGCCAGCAGCTTAGAGGTGGGAACCTACGAGCAGTACTTC. Translating gives CASSLEVGTYEQYF. The full variable domain, in which reference TRBV7-8 and TRBJ2-7 provide the parts outside the CDR3, is GAGVSQSPRYKVAKRGQDVALRCDPISGHVSLFWYQQALGQGPEFLTYFQNEAQLDKSGLPSDRFFAERPEGSVSTLKIQRTQQEDSAVYLCASSLEVGTYEQYFGPGTRLTVT.

The genes are TRBV7-9 and TRBJ1-2; TRBD1 matches 9 bases. Germline V gives CDR1 SEHNR, CDR2 FQNEAQ (reference sequence). The J segment lost 3 bases and the V segment lost 5 bases, leaving 16 bases of the junction unmatched. CDR3 length: 18 residues. CDR3 coding DNA: TGTGCCAGCAGCCCAGTAGCCGGGACAGGGTCAAGAGACTATGGCTACACCTTC. Translated, it gives CASSPVAGTGSRDYGYTF.

This chain joins TRBV24-1 and TRBJ2-1; TRBD2 aligns across 9 bases. This CDR3 contains 15 residues. Germline V gene data show CDR1 as KGHDR and CDR2 as SFDVKD. Trimming cost V 4 bases and J 5 bases; bases outside gene matches: 5. The CDR3 nucleotides read TGTGCCACCAGTGAATTAGCGGGAGCGGACAATGAGCAGTTCTTC. This codes for CATSELAGADNEQFF.

The chain links TRBV2 to TRBJ1-2; D gene uncertain. The germline V gene has CDR1 SNHLY and CDR2 FYNNEI. The ends were cut back, 7 bases at V and 8 bases at J, with 11 bases in the middle. The CDR3 consists of 11 residues. The CDR3 nucleotides are TGTGCCAGCACACCCATGGGCGGCTACACCTTC. This codes for CASTPMGGYTF.

CDR3 sequence (DNA): TGTGCCAGCAGCTTGACAGGGGCCCGCGGATCCGGGGAGCTGTTTTTT. It translates to CASSLTGARGSGELFF. The chain joins TRBV7-9 to TRBJ2-2, with 8 bases identical to TRBD1. Looked up from germline, CDR1 is SEHNR and CDR2 is FQNEAQ (reference sequence). The CDR3 has 16 amino acids. With 3 bases clipped from V and 6 bases from J, the junction kept 9 bases outside the gene matches.

The chain couples TRBV6-5 to TRBJ2-1, with 16 positions matching TRBD2. Germline V CDR1 and CDR2: MNHEY, SVGAGI. The V and J ends lost 2 bases and 12 bases, in that order; junction bases with no gene match: 4. The CDR3 totals 15 residues. For the CDR3, the DNA is TGTGCCAGCAGTTACGGGACTAGCGGGGGGGCGATGCAGTTCTTC. Protein sequence: CASSYGTSGGAMQFF.

The chain recombines TRBV24-1 with TRBJ2-7; D tentatively reads TRBD1 or TRBD2 (5 bases each). CDR3 size: 15 residues. Deletions cut 1 base from V and 3 bases from J, with 12 bases between. Germline loops: CDR1 KGHDR, CDR2 SFDVKD. The CDR3 DNA reads as TGTGCCACCAGTGATTTCGGACGGGGCATCTACGAGCAGTACTTC. As protein: CATSDFGRGIYEQYF.

This clonotype appeared many times. This chain uses TRBV7-3 with TRBJ2-7; D remains ambiguous. Germline assignment: CDR1 SGHTA and CDR2 FQGTGA. Trimming took off 4 bases at V and 3 bases at J, with 10 bases between the two ends. This CDR3 comprises 13 residues. CDR3 region: CASSYNLGYEQYF. CDR3 nucleotides: TGTGCCAGCAGCTACAACTTGGGCTACGAGCAGTACTTC.

A note on this clonotype: With a much larger clone just one base away, this may be a read error. The rearrangement links TRBV6-2 or TRBV6-3 to TRBJ2-7; a possible D gene is TRBD2 (5 bases). V lost 5 bases and J lost 5, with 13 bases in between. This CDR3 comprises 13 residues. The germline gives CDR1 MNHEY, CDR2 SVGEGT. CDR3: CASSELVINEQYF. The CDR3 DNA reads TGTGCCAGCAGTGAACTAGTGATCAACGAGCAGTACTTC.

This clonotype was counted only a few times. The CDR3 DNA sequence: TGCGCCAGCAGCCGTGGGGACAGGGAAGGAGAGACCCAGTACTTC. The encoded protein is CASSRGDREGETQYF. The chain combines TRBV5-1 with TRBJ2-5, with TRBD1 identical over 9 bases. V dropped 4 bases and J dropped 4; count of bases not matched to a gene: 8. The CDR3 is 15 residues long. The V gene's germline CDR1 is SGHRS and CDR2 YFSETQ.

A single count supports this clonotype. The V gene is TRBV7-3, the J gene TRBJ2-1; 7 nucleotides agree with TRBD1. With V trimmed by 7 bases and J by 3 bases, 3 bases remained unmatched. CDR3 length: 13 residues. CDR1 is SGHTA, CDR2 FQGTGA, per germline. CDR3 DNA: TGTGCCAGCATCGGGACAGACTACAATGAGCAGTTCTTC. It specifies CASIGTDYNEQFF.

DNA of the CDR3: TGCGCCAGCAGCCCCGGACAGGGTTTCGGACCCTACGAGCAGTACTTC. This encodes CASSPGQGFGPYEQYF. V usage is TRBV5-1 and J usage is TRBJ2-7, with TRBD1 identical over 8 bases. The CDR3 is made up of 16 amino acids. Germline assignment: CDR1 SGHRS and CDR2 YFSETQ. The ends lost 4 bases at V and 2 bases at J; junction bases unmatched: 11.

This clonotype was detected ten times or more. The rearrangement links TRBV6-5 to TRBJ1-5; D might be TRBD1 (5 bases). CDR1 and CDR2 from the germline V gene are MNHEY and SVGAGI. V lost 10 bases to trimming and J lost 3 bases, with 13 bases between them. The CDR3 totals 13 residues. The CDR3 sequence: CATRTGDNQPQHF. The CDR3 DNA reads as TGTGCCACCCGGACGGGGGACAATCAGCCCCAGCATTTT.

The rearrangement uses TRBV9 and TRBJ2-5, with 11 bases matching TRBD2. The CDR3 is 16 residues long. Looked up from germline, CDR1 is SGDLS and CDR2 is YYNGEE. V gave up 3 bases and J gave up 7 bases; unmatched junction bases: 11. CDR3 DNA: TGTGCCAGCAGCGGATCTACTAGCGGGGGCGTGGGGACCCAGTACTTC. This sequence encodes CASSGSTSGGVGTQYF.

This clonotype was counted at least ten times. CDR3 bases: TGTGCCAGCAGCGTAATGGACTCCCCAGATACGCAGTATTTT. This translates into CASSVMDSPDTQYF. The chain carries TRBV9 and TRBJ2-3, with TRBD2 as a possible D gene (5 bases). In germline, CDR1 is SGDLS, CDR2 YYNGEE. CDR3 length: 14 amino acids. Deletions cut 1 base from V and 4 bases from J, with 10 bases between.

The chain carries TRBV7-9 and TRBJ2-7; weak D call: TRBD1 (6 bases). Germline V gene sequence: CDR1 SEHNR, CDR2 FQNEAQ (reference sequence). V gave up 1 base and J gave up 7 bases, with 11 bases separating them. The CDR3 has 13 amino acids. CDR3: CASSLDRVKEQYF. The CDR3 nucleotides read TGTGCCAGCAGCTTAGACAGGGTGAAGGAGCAGTACTTC. The full variable domain, rest sourced from reference TRBV7-9 and TRBJ2-7, is DTGVSQNPRHKITKRGQNVTFRCDPISEHNRLYWYRQTLGQGPEFLTYFQNEAQLEKSRLLSDRFSAERPKGSFSTLEIQRTEQGDSAMYLCASSLDRVKEQYFGPGTRLTVT.

For the CDR3, the DNA is TGTGCCAGCAGCTTAGGACCCTCAAACGCGCCCTACAATGAGCAGTTCTTC. It specifies CASSLGPSNAPYNEQFF. The chain has TRBV11-2 and TRBJ2-1, with unresolved D. Trimming stripped 1 base from V and 2 bases from J, with 15 bases between. The CDR3 consists of 17 residues. Germline V CDR1 and CDR2: SGHAT, FQNNGV.

This chain links TRBV10-2 with TRBJ2-5, with D uncertain. The ends were cut back, 10 bases at V and 5 bases at J, with 11 bases in the middle. This CDR3 is built from 11 residues. Germline V gene data show CDR1 as WSHSY and CDR2 as SAAADI. This CDR3 is CATTPGETQYF. CDR3 coding DNA: TGCGCCACAACTCCGGGTGAGACCCAGTACTTC.

This chain joins TRBV7-9 and TRBJ1-6, with 8 bases matching TRBD1. Per germline, CDR1 SEHNR and CDR2 FQNEAQ (reference sequence). V was clipped by 5 bases and J by 9 bases; unmatched bases: 12. CDR3 length: 16 residues. CDR3 DNA sequence: TGTGCCAGCAGCAAGGACAGGGTTTTGACCGGTTCACCCCTCCACTTT. Its translation: CASSKDRVLTGSPLHF.

The count of this clonotype is one. This sequence joins TRBV7-3 and TRBJ2-1; D is unclear. The ends were cut back, 2 bases at V and 11 bases at J, with 13 bases in the middle. From germline, CDR1 is SGHTA and CDR2 FQGTGA. This CDR3 region has 13 residues. This CDR3 is CASSLLYDNQQFF. CDR3 coding DNA: TGTGCCAGCAGCTTACTTTACGACAACCAGCAGTTCTTC.

The chain couples TRBV9 to TRBJ2-2; 8 bases agree with TRBD1. The CDR3 is 16 residues long. J lost 0 bases, V lost 3 bases, and 4 bases had no gene match. Germline V lookup: CDR1 SGDLS, CDR2 YYNGEE. CDR3 sequence: CASSADRGANTGELFF. The CDR3, as DNA: TGTGCCAGCAGCGCCGACAGGGGCGCGAACACCGGGGAGCTGTTTTTT.

The chain employs TRBV5-1 and TRBJ2-7; perhaps TRBD1 as D (5 bases). There are 15 residues in the CDR3. Germline CDR1 is SGHRS and CDR2 is YFSETQ. Trimming left V 1 base short and J 2 bases short, with 13 bases between. CDR3: CASSLFSGLTYEQYF. The CDR3, as DNA: TGCGCCAGCAGCTTGTTCTCAGGGCTTACCTACGAGCAGTACTTC.